This T cell receptor beta chain emerged from a study of blood T cells in healthy people across ages. Each donor supplied around 9.6 milliliters of peripheral blood. The second PCR ran 7 to 11 cycles with a sample-barcoded 5' primer and J-beta primers. TCRdb fed the 5' RACE reads into MiXCR, producing one record per CDR3 protein. The table lists 910,000 or so distinct CDR3 sequences, roughly 51% of them singletons. Source material: blood. This clonotype was obtained from a woman aged 60-75 years in good health.

The CDR3 spells CSGLQGPAYEQYF. CDR3 nucleotides: TGCAGCGGCCTACAGGGACCGGCTTACGAGCAGTACTTC. The genes are TRBV29-1 and TRBJ2-7; D perhaps matches TRBD1 (6 bases). The germline V gene encodes CDR1 SQVTM and CDR2 ANQGSEA. The V end lost 7 bases, the J end lost 4 bases, and 17 bases lay between the germline ends. CDR3 length equals 13 residues.